These 6 T cell receptor beta chains originate from one sample sequenced in a study of T cell repertoires in cytomegalovirus infection (dated by TCRdb to the late 2010s). Sequencing instrument: Illumina HiSeq 1500. The public sequencing data were trimmed at Q25 with fastp and processed into clonotypes with MiXCR by TCRdb, which kept only in-frame beta chains. Each CDR3 protein gets just one entry, which takes the most common genes and DNA from the rows behind it. In this sample the table shows hundreds of thousands of distinct CDR3 sequences, roughly 22% of which occur a single time. The ten largest account for roughly 18% of the sample. Material for sequencing was CD8+ T cells from PBMCs. These receptors were collected from a human donor in good health (CMV status not recorded). Some clones in this sample may be carry-over from other donors' samples.

This clonotype was recorded many times. This chain uses TRBV7-8 with TRBJ2-5; maybe TRBD2 (6 bases). The CDR3 has 14 amino acids. The V end lost 4 bases, the J end lost 6 bases, and 15 bases lay between the germline ends. Germline V gene data show CDR1 as SGHVS and CDR2 as FQNEAQ. The CDR3 protein is CASSSRGKEKTQYF. Written as DNA, the CDR3 is TGTGCCAGCAGCTCCCGGGGGAAGGAAAAGACCCAGTACTTC.

This sequence joins TRBV29-1 and TRBJ2-2; D could derive from TRBD1 or TRBD2 (6 bases each). Germline V gene sequence: CDR1 SQVTM, CDR2 ANQGSEA. This CDR3 is built from 14 residues. Trimming removed 1 base from V and 3 bases from J, with 9 bases in between. The CDR3 region has the DNA TGCAGCGTTGAAGCGGGGGCCTACACCGGGGAGCTGTTTTTT. Its protein product is CSVEAGAYTGELFF.

The J gene is TRBJ2-2, the V gene TRBV27; D not certain. CDR1 is MNHEY, CDR2 SMNVEV, per germline (reference sequence). Trimming took off 4 bases at V and 0 bases at J, with 9 bases between the two ends. The CDR3 loop spans 15 amino acids. CDR3 residues: CASSSYPANTGELFF. The CDR3 DNA reads as TGTGCCAGCAGTTCTTACCCTGCGAACACCGGGGAGCTGTTTTTT.

The sample holds a few counts of this clonotype. V and J are TRBV5-1 and TRBJ1-1; D is ambiguous. CDR1 SGHRS and CDR2 YFSETQ come from the germline V gene. There are 13 residues in the CDR3. V was pared by 6 bases and J by 3 bases, with 12 bases between. The CDR3: CASKVVADTEAFF. The CDR3 DNA is TGCGCCAGCAAGGTTGTAGCGGACACTGAAGCTTTCTTT.

This clonotype has more than one count but fewer than ten. The chain combines TRBV7-6 with TRBJ2-1, with 10 bases lining up with TRBD1. J was trimmed by 3 bases and V by 4 bases; bases with no gene match: 3. Germline V gene sequence: CDR1 SGHVS, CDR2 FNYEAQ. The CDR3 extends over 15 amino acids. The CDR3 loop reads CASSYGDRGYNEQFF. The CDR3 coding sequence is TGTGCCAGCAGCTACGGGGACAGGGGCTACAATGAGCAGTTCTTC.

V usage is TRBV20-1 and J usage is TRBJ2-1; 9 nucleotides match TRBD1. Trimming removed 5 bases from V and 6 bases from J; junction bases left unmatched: 14. This CDR3 is 16 amino acids long. The germline V gene has CDR1 DFQATT and CDR2 SNEGSKA (reference sequence). Here the CDR3 DNA reads TGCAGTGCTCTTGAAACCGGGACAGGGTTGGTCAATGAGCAGTTCTTC. Translating it yields CSALETGTGLVNEQFF.